The 23 T cell receptor beta chains in this list originate from one sample, sequenced in a study of STAT5B mutations in CD4+ large granular lymphocyte leukemia. Profiled with immunoSEQ multiplex PCR; TCRdb holds only in-frame clones, not every one. This table holds about 30,000 clones, roughly 87% found once. The sequenced sample consisted of CD4+ T cells from blood buffy coats. These receptors came from a human donor in good health.

The chain employs TRBV4-1 and TRBJ2-4, with D possibly being TRBD1 or TRBD2 (5 bases each). This CDR3 contains 14 residues. From germline, CDR1 is MGHRA and CDR2 YSYEKL. Between the trimmed V and J ends, which lost 0 bases and 7 bases, there was a span of 10 bases. The chain's CDR3 is CASSQDRELNIQYF. In nucleotides, the CDR3 is TGCGCCAGCAGCCAAGACAGGGAGTTGAACATTCAGTACTTC.

V usage is TRBV5-1 and J usage is TRBJ1-2, with D possibly matching TRBD1 (5 bases). Trimming left V 0 bases short and J 7 bases short, with 10 bases between. The CDR3 extends over 13 amino acids. CDR1 and CDR2 from the germline V gene are SGHRS and YFSETQ. The CDR3 nucleotides read TGCGCCAGCAGCTTGGAAACAGGCGGTGGCTACACCTTC. Translated, it gives CASSLETGGGYTF. The full variable domain, completed using reference TRBV5-1 and TRBJ1-2, is KAGVTQTPRYLIKTRGQQVTLSCSPISGHRSVSWYQQTPGQGLQFLFEYFSETQRNKGNFPGRFSGRQFSNSRSEMNVSTLELGDSALYLCASSLETGGGYTFGSGTRLTVV.

V usage is TRBV19 and J usage is TRBJ2-1, with D possibly matching TRBD2 (6 bases). CDR3 size: 15 residues. Trimming shortened V by 3 bases and J by 2 bases, and 11 bases separated the two germline ends. Germline-derived CDR1 and CDR2 are LNHDA and SQIVND (reference sequence). In DNA form, the CDR3 reads TGTGCCAGTAGTATGGAAGGCGGGGCCTACAATGAGCAGTTCTTC. Protein: CASSMEGGAYNEQFF.

The rearrangement joins TRBV21-1 to TRBJ2-7; the table's D call TRBD1 went unverified against the DNA. TRBV21-1 counts as a pseudogene. This CDR3 region has 15 residues. The CDR3 bases are TGTGCCAGCAGCACCGGTGGGACAGGGTCGTACGAGCAGTACTTC. It encodes CASSTGGTGSYEQYF.

J is TRBJ2-2 and V is TRBV6-1; 9 nucleotides line up with TRBD1. V shed 6 bases and J 6 bases; nucleotides not matched to a gene: 2. Per germline, CDR1 MNHNS and CDR2 SASEGT. The CDR3 contains 13 residues. For the CDR3, the DNA is TGTGCCAGCAGCCGGACAGGGGCCGGGGAGCTGTTTTTT. It specifies CASSRTGAGELFF.

The chain combines TRBV6-5 with TRBJ1-1, with 8 bases that match TRBD1. Germline V CDR1 and CDR2: MNHEY, SVGAGI. CDR3 length equals 16 residues. V lost 1 base, J lost 4 bases, and 8 bases stayed unmatched. The CDR3 region is CASSYFGTGGRTEAFF. The CDR3 DNA follows: TGTGCCAGCAGTTACTTTGGAACAGGGGGACGCACTGAAGCTTTCTTT.

This rearrangement joins TRBV7-8 to TRBJ2-3; tentative D call: TRBD1 (5 bases). CDR1 is SGHVS, CDR2 FQNEAQ, per germline. The V end was cut by 5 bases, the J end by 0 bases, with 15 bases between. This CDR3 has 16 amino acids. The CDR3 bases are TGTGCCAGCAGCAGACGACAGAAGGGGAGCACAGATACGCAGTATTTT. This translates into CASSRRQKGSTDTQYF.

The rearrangement joins TRBV13 to TRBJ1-2, with 9 bases matching TRBD1. The trim removed 5 bases at V and 2 bases at J, leaving 6 bases unmatched. The germline CDR1 and CDR2 sequences are PRHDT and FYEKMQ (reference sequence). There are 15 residues in the CDR3. The CDR3, as DNA: TGTGCCAGCAGCCTCACAGGGGGCGGAAACTATGGCTACACCTTC. Residues: CASSLTGGGNYGYTF.

This chain uses TRBV28 with TRBJ2-2; TRBD2 matches 7 bases. J lost 6 bases, V lost 6 bases, and 1 base had no gene match. Germline V gene data show CDR1 as MDHEN and CDR2 as SYDVKM. This CDR3 has 12 residues. The CDR3: CASRRGAGELFF. CDR3 bases: TGTGCCAGCAGACGGGGGGCCGGGGAGCTGTTTTTT.

This sequence joins TRBV9 and TRBJ2-3; unclear D gene. Germline V gives CDR1 SGDLS, CDR2 YYNGEE. The CDR3 length is 15 residues. The V gene lost 0 bases and the J gene lost 2 bases, with 10 bases spanning the gap. Here the CDR3 DNA reads TGTGCCAGCAGCGTAGGTGGAGACCCCACAGATACGCAGTATTTT. Its protein is CASSVGGDPTDTQYF.

J is TRBJ2-3 and V is TRBV5-1; 11 nucleotides line up with TRBD2. The CDR3 consists of 17 residues. After removal of 3 bases from V and 4 bases from J, the junction contained 10 bases not matched to a gene. The V gene's germline CDR1 is SGHRS and CDR2 YFSETQ. CDR3 amino acids: CASSSLIAGGPADTQYF. The CDR3 nucleotides are TGCGCCAGCAGCTCGCTAATAGCGGGAGGGCCGGCAGATACGCAGTATTTT.

V is TRBV6-6 and J is TRBJ1-1, with a possible D match to TRBD1 (5 bases). The V gene's germline CDR1 is MNHNY and CDR2 SVGAGI (reference sequence). CDR3 size: 14 residues. The ends were cut back, 9 bases at V and 1 base at J, with 15 bases in the middle. The CDR3 DNA reads TGTGCCAGTAAAGAGGGGCACCCGAACACTGAAGCTTTCTTT. Its protein product is CASKEGHPNTEAFF.

The chain couples TRBV2 to TRBJ2-7; D may be TRBD2 (5 bases). The CDR3 has 12 residues. Trimming pared 6 bases from V and 5 bases from J, leaving 11 bases between. Germline values: CDR1 SNHLY, CDR2 FYNNEI. CDR3 region: CASRGVGDEQYF. The CDR3 DNA follows: TGTGCCAGCAGGGGCGTGGGAGACGAGCAGTACTTC.

V is TRBV7-2 and J is TRBJ2-3, with TRBD1 matching 9 bases. The CDR3 is made up of 15 amino acids. Germline-derived CDR1 and CDR2 are SGHTA and FQGNSA. The J segment lost 6 bases and the V segment lost 6 bases, leaving 10 bases of the junction unmatched. CDR3 sequence (DNA): TGTGCCAGCAGACAACCGGGACAGGGTTCGGATACGCAGTATTTT. Its protein product is CASRQPGQGSDTQYF.

This clone has a handful of counts. The gene calls are TRBV2 and TRBJ2-7; 8 nucleotides align to TRBD1. From germline, CDR1 is SNHLY and CDR2 FYNNEI. This CDR3 has 13 residues. J gave up 6 bases and V 5 bases, and 6 bases lay outside the gene matches. For the CDR3, the DNA is TGTGCCAGCAGTAGAGGGACAGGCCGCGAGCAGTACTTC. Protein sequence: CASSRGTGREQYF.

The chain couples TRBV15 to TRBJ1-1; D is ambiguous. Germline lookup yields CDR1 LNHNV and CDR2 YYDKDF (reference sequence). The V end was cut by 3 bases, the J end by 1 base, with 9 bases between. This CDR3 comprises 14 residues. The CDR3 DNA reads TGTGCCACCAGCAGGCAGATCAAGAACACTGAAGCTTTCTTT. It specifies CATSRQIKNTEAFF.

This clone has a single count. The gene calls are TRBV7-2 and TRBJ2-2; D call uncertain. The CDR3 has 13 amino acids. Germline V gives CDR1 SGHTA, CDR2 FQGNSA. Trimming shortened V by 2 bases and J by 7 bases, and 8 bases separated the two germline ends. CDR3 protein: CASSLPGFGELFF. Written as DNA, the CDR3 is TGTGCCAGCAGCTTACCCGGGTTCGGGGAGCTGTTTTTT.

The chain couples TRBV7-9 to TRBJ1-2; possible D gene TRBD1, 5 bases. The ends were cut back, 5 bases at V and 4 bases at J, with 17 bases in the middle. The CDR3 spans 15 residues. The germline gives CDR1 SEHNR, CDR2 FQNEAQ (reference sequence). CDR3 sequence (DNA): TGTGCCAGCAGCATGCTTAGAAGTACAGGCTATGGCTACACCTTC. Translation: CASSMLRSTGYGYTF.

V is TRBV7-9 and J is TRBJ1-5, with 9 bases aligning to TRBD1. The CDR3 is 16 amino acids. In germline, CDR1 is SEHNR, CDR2 FQNEAQ (reference sequence). Trimming at V came to 5 bases and at J to 2 bases, leaving 7 bases not matched to a gene. The CDR3 region has the DNA TGTGCCAGCAGCCAGGGGACAGGGACGCGCAATCAGCCCCAGCATTTT. Its protein is CASSQGTGTRNQPQHF. Drawing the rest from reference TRBV7-9 and TRBJ1-5, the complete variable domain is DTGVSQNPRHKITKRGQNVTFRCDPISEHNRLYWYRQTLGQGPEFLTYFQNEAQLEKSRLLSDRFSAERPKGSFSTLEIQRTEQGDSAMYLCASSQGTGTRNQPQHFGDGTRLSIL.

V is TRBV7-2 and J is TRBJ2-1; D call uncertain. Trimming removed 1 base from V and 7 bases from J, with 5 bases in between. Germline CDR1 and CDR2: SGHTA and FQGNSA. The CDR3 sequence is 12 residues long. CDR3 in amino acids: CASSLDGNEQFF. In nucleotides, the CDR3 is TGTGCCAGCAGCTTAGATGGAAATGAGCAGTTCTTC. The variable domain in full, with the rest retrieved from reference TRBV7-2 and TRBJ2-1, is GAGVSQSPSNKVTEKGKDVELRCDPISGHTALYWYRQSLGQGLEFLIYFQGNSAPDKSGLPSDRFSAERTGGSVSTLTIQRTQQEDSAVYLCASSLDGNEQFFGPGTRLTVL.

The CDR3 loop is CASRSVGGGNEQFF. CDR3 sequence (DNA): TGTGCCAGCAGATCGGTTGGGGGGGGAAATGAGCAGTTCTTC. The J gene is TRBJ2-1, the V gene TRBV7-8; 7 nucleotides match TRBD2. J gave up 7 bases and V 6 bases, and 9 bases lay outside the gene matches. Germline CDR1 and CDR2: SGHVS and FQNEAQ. The CDR3 loop spans 14 amino acids.

The chain uses TRBV10-3 and TRBJ1-6, with a weak D call TRBD1 (5 bases). Trimming took off 6 bases at V and 5 bases at J, with 8 bases between the two ends. CDR3 length: 13 amino acids. Germline V lookup: CDR1 ENHRY, CDR2 SYGVKD. As DNA, the CDR3 is TGTGCCATCAGGGACATAGATAATTCACCCCTCCACTTT. This translates into CAIRDIDNSPLHF.

The chain joins TRBV19 to TRBJ2-1; no definite D call. V lost 5 bases and J 0 bases, leaving 11 bases between the germline ends. Germline CDR1 reads LNHDA; CDR2 reads SQIVND (reference sequence). This CDR3 has 15 amino acids. The CDR3 sequence: CASSRLESSYNEQFF. DNA of the CDR3: TGTGCCAGTAGTCGGCTCGAGAGCTCCTACAATGAGCAGTTCTTC. Drawing the rest from reference TRBV19 and TRBJ2-1, the complete variable domain is DGGITQSPKYLFRKEGQNVTLSCEQNLNHDAMYWYRQDPGQGLRLIYYSQIVNDFQKGDIAEGYSVSREKKESFPLTVTSAQKNPTAFYLCASSRLESSYNEQFFGPGTRLTVL.